Included here is one TCR beta chain sequence, with context. Its antigen remains unidentified. Only in-frame clones appear in the TCRdb table, and some are missing; sequencing was by immunoSEQ multiplex PCR. The repertoire holds 110,000 or so clones, with 86% as singletons. The sample comes from a study of T cell responses to AZD1222 COVID-19 vaccine. Study-wide findings and caveats: Clonal diversity was possibly underestimated, and the donors were mostly white British, with more females. Close to half of spike-specific TCRs reportedly recognize unmutated variant regions.

J was trimmed by 6 bases and V by 5 bases; bases with no gene match: 11. The CDR3 extends over 17 amino acids. The V gene's germline CDR1 is SGHAT and CDR2 FQNNGV. The V and J genes are TRBV11-2 and TRBJ2-1, with TRBD2 matching over 12 bases. The sample consisted of peripheral blood, taken 28 days after the second AZD1222 dose. The sequence came from an adult who received the AZD1222 COVID-19 vaccine. CDR3 region: CASSPRASGRASNEQFF. The CDR3, as DNA: TGTGCCAGCAGCCCTCGCGCTAGCGGGAGGGCAAGCAATGAGCAGTTCTTC.